These 15 T cell receptor beta chains originate from one sample sequenced in a study of blood T cell repertoires in COVID-19. TCRdb keeps only in-frame clones here, not all; method: immunoSEQ multiplex PCR. The table records about 410,000 clones, 90% of them present only once. The sample consisted of PBMCs or T cells enriched from blood (not recorded which). The receptors were sampled from a man in his late teens or twenties who had recovered from COVID-19.

The rearrangement uses TRBV4-1 and TRBJ1-5, with a weak D call TRBD1 (6 bases). Germline loops: CDR1 MGHRA, CDR2 YSYEKL. The V end was cut by 1 base, the J end by 5 bases, with 18 bases between. This CDR3 region has 17 residues. The CDR3 here is CASSQVRGAKGYQPQHF. DNA of the CDR3: TGCGCCAGCAGCCAAGTTCGGGGGGCAAAAGGATATCAGCCCCAGCATTTT.

The J gene is TRBJ2-7, the V gene TRBV5-5; TRBD1 matches at 11 bases. V lost 5 bases, J lost 4 bases, and 5 bases stayed unmatched. The CDR3 totals 14 residues. Germline CDR1 SGHKS, CDR2 YYEKEE (reference sequence). The CDR3 DNA reads TGTGCCAGCAGTACCGGGACAGGGGGGTACGAGCAGTACTTC. It translates to CASSTGTGGYEQYF.

The V call is TRBV10-3, the J call TRBJ2-2, with 7 bases matching TRBD1. Trimming took 7 bases from V and 7 from J; bases not matched to a gene: 3. Per germline, CDR1 ENHRY and CDR2 SYGVKD. CDR3 length: 12 residues. CDR3 in DNA: TGTGCCATCAACAGGGGAGACGGGGAGCTGTTTTTT. Protein sequence: CAINRGDGELFF.

The chain combines TRBV4-2 with TRBJ1-6; D is possibly TRBD1 (5 bases). Trimming removed 0 bases from V and 8 bases from J, with 11 bases in between. Germline lookup yields CDR1 LGHNA and CDR2 YNFKEQ. The CDR3 runs to 15 residues. The CDR3 protein is CASSQEGGADSPLHF. The CDR3 coding sequence is TGTGCCAGCAGCCAAGAAGGAGGGGCCGATTCACCCCTCCACTTT.

The V gene is TRBV7-3, the J gene TRBJ1-3; D gene unclear. The CDR3 has 15 residues. V gave up 1 base and J gave up 0 bases, with 7 bases separating them. CDR1 and CDR2 (germline): SGHTA, FQGTGA. Written as DNA, the CDR3 is TGTGCCAGCAGCTTAAGTTCAGTCTCTGGAAACACCATATATTTT. It specifies CASSLSSVSGNTIYF.

The chain links TRBV9 to TRBJ2-7, with 10 positions matching TRBD1. Trimming removed 3 bases from V and 5 bases from J; junction bases left unmatched: 2. This CDR3 has 13 amino acids. Germline V gives CDR1 SGDLS, CDR2 YYNGEE. The CDR3 region has the DNA TGTGCCAGCAGCGCAGGGACAGGGGACGAGCAGTACTTC. Residues: CASSAGTGDEQYF.

This sequence joins TRBV10-3 and TRBJ2-5; 12 nucleotides agree with TRBD2. V dropped 10 bases and J dropped 5; count of bases not matched to a gene: 5. Looked up from germline, CDR1 is ENHRY and CDR2 is SYGVKD. This CDR3 is 13 amino acids long. In DNA, the CDR3 is TGTGCCACCGGACTAGCGGGAAAGGAGACCCAGTACTTC. Translation gives CATGLAGKETQYF.

This clone appeared once. The chain uses TRBV28 and TRBJ2-1; 9 bases fit TRBD2. Germline trimming cut 3 bases from V and 8 bases from J; bases unmatched to any gene: 17. This CDR3 is built from 18 residues. The germline V gene has CDR1 MDHEN and CDR2 SYDVKM. CDR3 sequence reads: CASSFFRYGGRASDEQFF. The CDR3 DNA reads as TGTGCCAGCAGTTTTTTTAGGTATGGCGGGAGGGCTAGCGATGAGCAGTTCTTC.

The V gene is TRBV3-1 (or the pseudogene TRBV3-2), the J gene TRBJ1-6; D not resolved. V was pared by 4 bases and J by 10 bases, with 8 bases between. CDR1 is LGHDT and CDR2 is YNNKEL in the germline V gene (reference sequence). The length of the CDR3 is 12 residues. CDR3 DNA sequence: TGTGCCAGCAGCCCCCTCGGGTCACCCCTCCACTTT. Its translation: CASSPLGSPLHF.

This chain joins TRBV3-1 (or the pseudogene TRBV3-2) and TRBJ2-1; TRBD1 might be the D (5 bases). CDR3 length equals 11 residues. The V gene lost 4 bases and the J gene lost 14 bases, with 12 bases spanning the gap. Germline CDR1 reads LGHDT; CDR2 reads YNNKEL (reference sequence). Written as DNA, the CDR3 is TGTGCCAGCAGCCTGGGGCCAGGGAAGTTCTTC. Its translation: CASSLGPGKFF.

The chain is built from TRBV11-2 and TRBJ2-3, with 10 bases identical to TRBD2. Trimming took 4 bases from V and 5 from J; bases not matched to a gene: 9. The CDR3 extends over 16 amino acids. Germline loops: CDR1 SGHAT, CDR2 FQNNGV. DNA of the CDR3: TGTGCCAGCAGCTCCAGGGGCCTAGCGGGAGAAGATACGCAGTATTTT. Translation gives CASSSRGLAGEDTQYF.

This clone was picked up a small number of times. The rearrangement joins TRBV15 to TRBJ2-1, with 8 bases aligning to TRBD2. The trim removed 0 bases at V and 4 bases at J, leaving 17 bases unmatched. Germline assignment: CDR1 LNHNV and CDR2 YYDKDF (reference sequence). There are 20 residues in the CDR3. The CDR3 loop is CATSRDTGTSSSFGYNEQFF. The CDR3 DNA is TGTGCCACCAGCAGAGACACCGGGACTAGTTCATCATTTGGGTACAATGAGCAGTTCTTC. Full variable domain (rest looked up from reference TRBV15 and TRBJ2-1): DAMVIQNPRYQVTQFGKPVTLSCSQTLNHNVMYWYQQKSSQAPKLLFHYYDKDFNNEADTPDNFQSRRPNTSFCFLDIRSPGLGDTAMYLCATSRDTGTSSSFGYNEQFFGPGTRLTVL.

This chain uses TRBV10-1 with TRBJ1-2; D is undetermined. The CDR3 totals 13 residues. The V gene's germline CDR1 is WNHNN and CDR2 SYGVQD (reference sequence). V dropped 5 bases and J dropped 5 bases, with 12 bases sitting between them. The CDR3 sequence: CASSRGDRYGYTF. CDR3 DNA sequence: TGCGCCAGCAGTCGAGGTGACCGGTATGGCTACACCTTC.

The sample holds one count of this clone. The chain recombines TRBV5-5 with TRBJ2-1, with D unresolved. The CDR3 is made up of 15 amino acids. V lost 4 bases to trimming and J lost 0 bases, with 11 bases between them. CDR1 SGHKS and CDR2 YYEKEE come from the germline V gene (reference sequence). Here the CDR3 DNA reads TGTGCCAGCAGCCTGGCCCGCAGCTCCTACAATGAGCAGTTCTTC. It codes for CASSLARSSYNEQFF.

The genes are TRBV25-1 and TRBJ1-2; 7 bases map to TRBD1. The J segment lost 0 bases and the V segment lost 4 bases, leaving 2 bases of the junction unmatched. Germline V gene sequence: CDR1 MGHDK, CDR2 SYGVNS. This CDR3 spans 14 amino acids. The DNA of the CDR3 is TGTGCCAGCAGTGTTCAGGGGGCTAACTATGGCTACACCTTC. Its translation is CASSVQGANYGYTF.